The clone carrying this T cell receptor beta chain came up a few times. Its target is unknown. This record belongs to a study of cytomegalovirus exposure and HLA in healthy donors. Overall study: Out of 150 million to 200 million T cells, an earlier analysis found over 90 million unique TCR beta sequences in total.

Study-wide results and caveats: Previous analysis showed most TCR beta V segments were productive about 90% or about 30% of the time. It was in a later analysis that TCR association rates were seen to vary by HLA locus, highest for DRB1 and lowest for HLA-C. A later analysis linked a missense DCLRE1C variant to TCR beta V- and J-gene trimming.

This CDR3 spans 14 amino acids. Trimming at V came to 7 bases and at J to 6 bases, leaving 7 bases not matched to a gene. The germline V gene encodes CDR1 SNHLY and CDR2 FYNNEI. The PCR had 60 Vbeta and 13 Jbeta primers. Assay: immunoSEQ multiplex PCR; the TCRdb copy retains only in-frame clones and omits some. The profile shows around 100,000 clones, 60% to 85% of them singletons. The chain employs TRBV2 and TRBJ1-4; TRBD1 matches at 8 bases. The material sequenced was PBMCs. This receptor was identified in a man aged 50-60 years in good health and CMV-seronegative. The CDR3 nucleotides read TGTGCCAGCATGCCAGGACAGGGACATGAAAAACTGTTTTTT. As protein: CASMPGQGHEKLFF. The entire variable domain, with the rest obtained from reference TRBV2 and TRBJ1-4, is as follows: EPEVTQTPSHQVTQMGQEVILRCVPISNHLYFYWYRQILGQKVEFLVSFYNNEISEKSEIFDDQFSVERPDGSNFTLKIRSTKLEDSAMYFCASMPGQGHEKLFFGSGTQLSVL.